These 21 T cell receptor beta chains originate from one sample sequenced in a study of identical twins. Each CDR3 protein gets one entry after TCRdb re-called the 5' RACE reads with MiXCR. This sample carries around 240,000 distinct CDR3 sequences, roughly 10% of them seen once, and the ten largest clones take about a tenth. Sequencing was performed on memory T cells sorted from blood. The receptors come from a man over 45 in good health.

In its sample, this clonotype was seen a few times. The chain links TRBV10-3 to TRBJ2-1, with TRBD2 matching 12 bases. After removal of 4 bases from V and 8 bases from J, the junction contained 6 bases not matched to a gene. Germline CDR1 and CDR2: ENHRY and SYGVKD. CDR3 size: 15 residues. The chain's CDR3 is CAISASGGEFYEQFF. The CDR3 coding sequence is TGTGCCATCAGTGCTAGCGGGGGGGAATTCTATGAGCAGTTCTTC.

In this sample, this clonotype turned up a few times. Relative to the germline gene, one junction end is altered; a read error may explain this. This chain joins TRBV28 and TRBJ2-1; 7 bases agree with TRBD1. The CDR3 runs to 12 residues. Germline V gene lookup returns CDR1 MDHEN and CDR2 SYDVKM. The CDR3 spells CASSVLQGFLTF. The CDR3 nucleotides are TGTGCCAGCAGTGTATTACAGGGGTTCCTCACCTTC.

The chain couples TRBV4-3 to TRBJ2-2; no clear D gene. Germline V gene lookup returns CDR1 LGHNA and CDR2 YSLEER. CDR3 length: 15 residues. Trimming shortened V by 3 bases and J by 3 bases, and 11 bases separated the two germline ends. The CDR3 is CASSQESRHTGELFF. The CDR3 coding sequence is TGCGCCAGCAGCCAGGAATCGAGACACACCGGGGAGCTGTTTTTT.

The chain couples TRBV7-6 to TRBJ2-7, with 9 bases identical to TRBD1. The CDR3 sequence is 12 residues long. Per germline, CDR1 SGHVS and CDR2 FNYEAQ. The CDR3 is CATGTGNYEQYF. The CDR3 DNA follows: TGTGCAACTGGGACAGGGAACTACGAGCAGTACTTC.

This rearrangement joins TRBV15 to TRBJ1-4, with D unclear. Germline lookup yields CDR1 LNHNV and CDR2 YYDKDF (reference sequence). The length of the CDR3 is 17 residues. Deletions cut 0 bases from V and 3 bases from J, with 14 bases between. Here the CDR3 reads CATSRDHFTVSNEKLFF. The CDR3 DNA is TGTGCCACCAGCAGAGATCATTTTACAGTCTCTAATGAAAAACTGTTTTTT.

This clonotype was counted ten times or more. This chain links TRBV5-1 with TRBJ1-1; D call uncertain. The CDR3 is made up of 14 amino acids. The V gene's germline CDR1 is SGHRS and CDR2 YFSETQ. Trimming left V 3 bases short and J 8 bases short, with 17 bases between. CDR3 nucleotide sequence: TGCGCCAGCAGCTCCGATACCTCCGTGGGGGAAGCTTTCTTT. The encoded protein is CASSSDTSVGEAFF.

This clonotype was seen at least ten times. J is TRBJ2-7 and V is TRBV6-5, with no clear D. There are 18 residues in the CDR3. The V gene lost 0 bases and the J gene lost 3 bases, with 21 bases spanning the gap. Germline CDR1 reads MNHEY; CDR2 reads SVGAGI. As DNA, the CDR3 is TGTGCCAGCAGTTACTCGTCCTATAGCCCCAGCCCGATCTACGAGCAGTACTTC. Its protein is CASSYSSYSPSPIYEQYF.

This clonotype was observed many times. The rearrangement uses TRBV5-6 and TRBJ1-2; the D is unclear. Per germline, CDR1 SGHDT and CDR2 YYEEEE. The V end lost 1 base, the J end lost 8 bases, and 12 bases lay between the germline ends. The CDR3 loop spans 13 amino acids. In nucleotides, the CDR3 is TGTGCCAGCAGCTTGAGGTCGCGGGGAGGCTACACCTTC. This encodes CASSLRSRGGYTF.

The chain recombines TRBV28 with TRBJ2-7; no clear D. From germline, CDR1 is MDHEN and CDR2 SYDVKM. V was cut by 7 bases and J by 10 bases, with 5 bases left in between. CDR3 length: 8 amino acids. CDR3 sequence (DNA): TGTGCCAGCACCAACCAGTACTTC. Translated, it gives CASTNQYF.

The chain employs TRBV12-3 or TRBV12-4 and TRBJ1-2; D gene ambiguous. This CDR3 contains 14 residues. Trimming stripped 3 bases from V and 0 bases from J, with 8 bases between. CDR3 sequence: CASSFTGSNYGYTF. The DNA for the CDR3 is TGTGCCAGCAGTTTTACCGGTTCTAACTATGGCTACACCTTC.

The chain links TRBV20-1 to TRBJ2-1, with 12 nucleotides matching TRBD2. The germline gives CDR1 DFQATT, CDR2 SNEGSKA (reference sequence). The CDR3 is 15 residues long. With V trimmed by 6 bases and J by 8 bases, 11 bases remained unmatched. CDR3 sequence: CSANPLAGGGDEQFF. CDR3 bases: TGCAGTGCCAATCCCCTAGCGGGAGGGGGGGATGAGCAGTTCTTC.

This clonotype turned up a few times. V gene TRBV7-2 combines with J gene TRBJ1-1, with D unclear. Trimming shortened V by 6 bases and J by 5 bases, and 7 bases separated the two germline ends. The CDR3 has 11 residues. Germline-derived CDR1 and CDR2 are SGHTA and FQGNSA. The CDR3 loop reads CASRIVTEAFF. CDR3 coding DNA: TGTGCCAGCAGGATCGTGACTGAAGCTTTCTTT.

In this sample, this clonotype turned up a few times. The CDR3 DNA reads as TGTGCCAGCAGGCTCTTGGAGGGGAAGGCCGAGCAGTACTTC. Its translation: CASRLLEGKAEQYF. The rearrangement joins TRBV28 to TRBJ2-7, with D maybe TRBD2 (6 bases). Germline-derived CDR1 and CDR2 are MDHEN and SYDVKM. V dropped 6 bases and J dropped 6 bases, with 18 bases sitting between them. The CDR3 runs 14 residues.

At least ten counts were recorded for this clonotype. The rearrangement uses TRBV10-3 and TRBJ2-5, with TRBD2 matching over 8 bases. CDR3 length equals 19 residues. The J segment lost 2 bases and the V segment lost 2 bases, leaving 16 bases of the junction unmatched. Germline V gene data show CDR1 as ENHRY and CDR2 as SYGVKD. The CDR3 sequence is CAISEALGIRGGGQETQYF. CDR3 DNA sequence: TGTGCCATCAGTGAGGCTTTGGGGATACGGGGGGGTGGACAAGAGACCCAGTACTTC.

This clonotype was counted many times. CDR3 protein: CSVARTPSGSEQFF. CDR3 in DNA: TGCAGCGTCGCCAGGACGCCCTCGGGGAGTGAGCAGTTCTTC. This sequence joins TRBV29-1 and TRBJ2-1; D possibly corresponds to TRBD2 (5 bases). V dropped 6 bases and J dropped 9 bases, with 21 bases sitting between them. The CDR3 extends over 14 amino acids. Germline loops: CDR1 SQVTM, CDR2 ANQGSEA.

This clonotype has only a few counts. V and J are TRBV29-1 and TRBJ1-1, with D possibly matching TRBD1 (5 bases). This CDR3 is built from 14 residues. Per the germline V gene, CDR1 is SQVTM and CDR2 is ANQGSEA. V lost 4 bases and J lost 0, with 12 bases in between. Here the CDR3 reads CSVGLGTLNTEAFF. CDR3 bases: TGCAGCGTTGGGTTAGGGACTTTGAACACTGAAGCTTTCTTT.

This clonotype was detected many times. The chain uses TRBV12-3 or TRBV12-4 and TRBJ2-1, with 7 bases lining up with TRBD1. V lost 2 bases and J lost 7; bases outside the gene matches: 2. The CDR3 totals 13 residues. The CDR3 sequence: CASSLFRGNEQFF. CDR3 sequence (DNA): TGTGCCAGCAGTTTATTCAGGGGGAATGAGCAGTTCTTC.

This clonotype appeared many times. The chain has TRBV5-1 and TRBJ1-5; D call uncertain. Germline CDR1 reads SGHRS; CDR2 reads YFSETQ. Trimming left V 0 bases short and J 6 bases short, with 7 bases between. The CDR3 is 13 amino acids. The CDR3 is CASSLDTSQPQHF. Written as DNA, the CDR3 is TGCGCCAGCAGCTTGGATACTAGTCAGCCCCAGCATTTT.

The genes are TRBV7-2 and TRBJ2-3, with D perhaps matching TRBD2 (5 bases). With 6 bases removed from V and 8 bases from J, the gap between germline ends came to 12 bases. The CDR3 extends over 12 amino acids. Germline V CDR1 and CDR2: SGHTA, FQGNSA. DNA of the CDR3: TGTGCCAGCAGTCGAGACGAGGGTACGCAGTATTTT. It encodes CASSRDEGTQYF.

The CDR3 loop reads CASSYGVVGAEKLFF. The CDR3 DNA follows: TGTGCCAGCAGTTACGGAGTTGTGGGCGCGGAAAAACTGTTTTTT. The chain employs TRBV6-2 or TRBV6-3 and TRBJ1-4; D is unclear. V gave up 2 bases and J gave up 8 bases, with 15 bases separating them. Germline V gene lookup returns CDR1 MNHEY and CDR2 SVGEGT. The CDR3 spans 15 residues.

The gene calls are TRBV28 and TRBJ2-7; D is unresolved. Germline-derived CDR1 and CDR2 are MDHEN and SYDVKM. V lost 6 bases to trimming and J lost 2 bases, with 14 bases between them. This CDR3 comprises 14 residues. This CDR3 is CASSFRTETYEQYF. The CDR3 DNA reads TGTGCCAGCAGCTTCCGGACCGAAACCTACGAGCAGTACTTC.